These 17 T cell receptor beta chains came from one sample sequenced in a study of cytotoxic CD8 clonotypes in ibrutinib-treated CLL. The method was immunoSEQ multiplex PCR; TCRdb's version includes in-frame clones alone and lacks a portion of them. Of approximately 100,000 clones in the sample, around 73% were seen once. The sequences come from PBMCs, collected after 12 months of ibrutinib treatment. The receptors stem from a human donor with chronic lymphocytic leukemia.

The chain joins TRBV7-3 to TRBJ2-1; TRBD1 agrees at 8 bases. The germline CDR1 and CDR2 sequences are SGHTA and FQGTGA. The CDR3 is 16 residues long. The trim removed 5 bases at V and 6 bases at J, leaving 12 bases unmatched. This CDR3 is CASSPNSGGLGNEQFF. The CDR3 bases are TGTGCCAGCAGCCCAAACTCAGGGGGCCTAGGCAATGAGCAGTTCTTC.

The chain has TRBV30 and TRBJ1-2, with D possibly matching TRBD1 (6 bases). V shed 4 bases and J shed 7 bases, with 13 bases lying between them. Germline CDR1 is GTSNPN and CDR2 is SVGIG (reference sequence). The CDR3 runs 12 residues. CDR3 residues: CAWTRDNFGYTF. The CDR3 DNA reads as TGTGCCTGGACCCGGGACAATTTTGGCTACACCTTC.

The CDR3 loop reads CAWSQSDTQYF. DNA of the CDR3: TGTGCCTGGAGTCAGAGTGATACGCAGTATTTT. The gene calls are TRBV30 and TRBJ2-3; no clear D. Trimming cost V 2 bases and J 6 bases, with 6 bases left between them. The CDR3 spans 11 residues. In germline, CDR1 is GTSNPN, CDR2 SVGIG (reference sequence).

This clone was seen a handful of times. The rearrangement uses TRBV15 and TRBJ2-7, with TRBD1 matching over 8 bases. This CDR3 region has 14 residues. With V trimmed by 5 bases and J by 5 bases, 8 bases remained unmatched. Germline CDR1 and CDR2: LNHNV and YYDKDF (reference sequence). CDR3 nucleotide sequence: TGTGCCACCAGCTTACGACAGGGGACCGACGAGCAGTACTTC. As protein: CATSLRQGTDEQYF.

The rearrangement joins TRBV18 to TRBJ2-7, with D possibly matching TRBD2 (5 bases). The CDR3 consists of 14 residues. The ends were cut back, 2 bases at V and 4 bases at J, with 12 bases in the middle. Germline CDR1 and CDR2: KGHSH and LQKENI. CDR3 residues: CASSPGRMRYEQYF. Here the CDR3 DNA reads TGTGCCAGCTCACCAGGGAGAATGAGATACGAGCAGTACTTC.

The V call is TRBV7-3, the J call TRBJ1-2, with 7 bases lining up with TRBD1. Germline V lookup: CDR1 SGHTA, CDR2 FQGTGA. The CDR3 is 15 amino acids. The J segment lost 7 bases and the V segment lost 2 bases, leaving 10 bases of the junction unmatched. The CDR3 DNA sequence: TGTGCCAGCAGCTTAGCTGGCAGGGGGGACGGTGGCTACACCTTC. Translation gives CASSLAGRGDGGYTF.

This sequence joins TRBV7-8 and TRBJ1-2; no firm D call. The CDR3 runs to 15 residues. V was trimmed by 1 base and J by 1 base, leaving 10 bases between them. In germline, CDR1 is SGHVS, CDR2 FQNEAQ. The CDR3 DNA is TGTGCCAGCAGCTTAGACCAGGACTATAACTATGGCTACACCTTC. Translating gives CASSLDQDYNYGYTF.

Here the CDR3 DNA reads TGTGCCAGCAATCCCACCTGGCAGGGGGCTAGCAACGAGCAGTACTTC. The encoded protein is CASNPTWQGASNEQYF. The rearrangement joins TRBV27 to TRBJ2-7; 8 nucleotides align to TRBD1. Germline V lookup: CDR1 MNHEY, CDR2 SMNVEV (reference sequence). This CDR3 is built from 16 residues. V dropped 7 bases and J dropped 5; count of bases not matched to a gene: 16.

The V call is TRBV5-1, the J call TRBJ2-7; TRBD1 aligns across 11 bases. J lost 6 bases, V lost 0 bases, and 5 bases had no gene match. CDR1 is SGHRS and CDR2 is YFSETQ in the germline V gene. This CDR3 comprises 15 residues. CDR3 coding DNA: TGCGCCAGCAGCTTGGGGACAGGGGGCCCCCCCGAGCAGTACTTC. As protein: CASSLGTGGPPEQYF.

This chain connects TRBV5-1 to TRBJ1-5; D unresolved. Germline CDR1 and CDR2: SGHRS and YFSETQ. The V and J ends lost 4 bases and 3 bases respectively, with 14 bases between them. The CDR3 consists of 15 residues. The CDR3 sequence is CASSATGIHNQPQHF. The DNA of the CDR3 is TGCGCCAGCAGCGCAACCGGGATTCACAATCAGCCCCAGCATTTT.

The rearrangement joins TRBV5-1 to TRBJ1-1, with TRBD1 as a possible D gene (5 bases). Germline loops: CDR1 SGHRS, CDR2 YFSETQ. Trimming took off 2 bases at V and 1 base at J, with 9 bases between the two ends. The CDR3 is 14 amino acids. CDR3 sequence (DNA): TGCGCCAGCAGCTTTTCGGGGGAGAACACTGAAGCTTTCTTT. Translating gives CASSFSGENTEAFF.

This clone came up once. The V gene is TRBV5-1, the J gene TRBJ2-5, with 7 bases aligning to TRBD1. Germline lookup yields CDR1 SGHRS and CDR2 YFSETQ. V shed 0 bases and J 2 bases; nucleotides not matched to a gene: 7. The CDR3 extends over 16 amino acids. The CDR3 coding sequence is TGCGCCAGCAGCTTGGGCCTGACAGGGCTGCAAGAGACCCAGTACTTC. Encoded protein: CASSLGLTGLQETQYF.

The gene calls are TRBV6-5 and TRBJ2-3, with a possible D match to TRBD2 (6 bases). Germline CDR1 reads MNHEY; CDR2 reads SVGAGI. The V and J ends lost 6 bases and 1 base respectively, with 14 bases between them. There are 15 residues in the CDR3. The CDR3 DNA follows: TGTGCCAGCAGCTCGGGACTTTTTCGCACAGATACGCAGTATTTT. Its translation is CASSSGLFRTDTQYF.

Written as DNA, the CDR3 is TGTGCCAGTAGTATCCGGACAGATAGCAATCAGCCCCAGCATTTT. Amino acid sequence: CASSIRTDSNQPQHF. The chain is built from TRBV19 and TRBJ1-5; tentatively, D is TRBD1 (6 bases). V was pared by 3 bases and J by 0 bases, with 9 bases between. The CDR3 is made up of 15 amino acids. Germline V lookup: CDR1 LNHDA, CDR2 SQIVND (reference sequence).

The chain uses TRBV9 and TRBJ2-3, with D maybe TRBD2 (5 bases). Trimming cost V 5 bases and J 0 bases, with 13 bases left between them. The CDR3 loop spans 15 amino acids. Germline CDR1 SGDLS, CDR2 YYNGEE. In DNA, the CDR3 is TGTGCCAGCAGGGAGACTACGACTAGCACAGATACGCAGTATTTT. This sequence encodes CASRETTTSTDTQYF.

The gene calls are TRBV7-2 and TRBJ1-5, with 9 bases aligning to TRBD1. V shed 5 bases and J 1 base; nucleotides not matched to a gene: 3. There are 15 residues in the CDR3. Germline V lookup: CDR1 SGHTA, CDR2 FQGNSA. The chain's CDR3 is CASSPDRGSNQPQHF. DNA of the CDR3: TGTGCCAGCAGCCCAGACAGGGGGAGCAATCAGCCCCAGCATTTT.

The rearrangement links TRBV7-9 to TRBJ2-3; D ambiguous. V lost 8 bases to trimming and J lost 4 bases, with 7 bases between them. The CDR3 is 11 residues long. Germline V CDR1 and CDR2: SEHNR, FQNEAQ (reference sequence). In DNA, the CDR3 is TGTGCCAGCGGTAGCCCAGATACGCAGTATTTT. Translation gives CASGSPDTQYF.